This T cell receptor (beta chain) stems from a study of diagnostic markers for celiac disease (dated by TCRdb to 2018 to 2020). TCRdb shows the sequencer as Illumina MiSeq. The reads went through TCRdb reprocessing, and each CDR3 protein sequence gets one entry with no DNA. The sample's table lists a count of 1,500 to 2,500 distinct CDR3 sequences. 17% of the sample is in the top ten clones. Measured from the cysteine to the phenylalanine, the CDR3 is 22 residues long. Only the protein is available. As encoded in the germline V gene, CDR1 is ENHRY while CDR2 is SYGVKD. This clonotype is medium-sized (0.01 to 0.1%) by its frequency; no count is available. What antigen it recognizes has not been identified.

The sequence came from a human donor. This table probably holds off-target reads from a library built for another chain. Sequencing was performed on either unsorted cells or a sorted T cell fraction (not recorded which). This chain joins TRBV10-3 to TRBJ2-3; there is no DNA to check the TCRdb D call of TRBD1. The CDR3 loop reads CAISEFLGGDRSVQPRTDTQYF.